A single sample is the source of the 13 T cell receptor beta chains below, sequenced in a study of CD4 T cells in relation to SARS-CoV-2 and coronaviruses. Unexposed donor CD4+ T cells date from about 2010-2018, before the COVID-19 pandemic. After roughly ten days of culture, CD4+ T cells were isolated. Their antigen targets remain unknown. Produced via immunoSEQ multiplex PCR; TCRdb's table is partial and in-frame only. This table holds 25,000 to 35,000 clones, about 78% found once. The sample taken for sequencing was CD4+ T cells from PBMCs, cultured in vitro. These receptors originate from a human donor in good health.

The chain links TRBV29-1 to TRBJ2-1; 8 nucleotides agree with TRBD2. The trim removed 6 bases at V and 4 bases at J, leaving 8 bases unmatched. CDR3 size: 14 residues. Germline V gene sequence: CDR1 SQVTM, CDR2 ANQGSEA. The CDR3 nucleotides are TGCAGCGTAGGAGCGGGGGTATCGTACAATGAGCAGTTCTTC. Translation gives CSVGAGVSYNEQFF.

This CDR3 is CASSFLGTLSEQYF. CDR3 nucleotide sequence: TGTGCCAGTAGTTTCCTCGGGACGCTCTCCGAGCAGTACTTC. The chain joins TRBV19 to TRBJ2-7; D is tentatively TRBD1 or TRBD2 (5 bases each). Germline CDR1 and CDR2: LNHDA and SQIVND (reference sequence). V was shortened by 5 bases and J by 6 bases, with 17 bases between the two germline ends. The CDR3 runs to 14 residues.

This chain connects TRBV19 to TRBJ1-2; D unclear. The CDR3 consists of 13 residues. Trimming cost V 5 bases and J 3 bases, with 10 bases left between them. The germline gives CDR1 LNHDA, CDR2 SQIVND (reference sequence). The CDR3 bases are TGTGCCAGTAGTTACGGGAAAGACTATGGCTACACCTTC. Translated: CASSYGKDYGYTF.

V usage is TRBV3-1 (or the pseudogene TRBV3-2) and J usage is TRBJ2-5, with D unclear. The CDR3 extends over 15 amino acids. The germline V gene has CDR1 LGHDT and CDR2 YNNKEL (reference sequence). Trimming took 0 bases from V and 5 from J, leaving 13 bases between them. The CDR3 loop is CASSQDVAGPETQYF. DNA for the CDR3: TGTGCCAGCAGCCAAGATGTGGCCGGGCCCGAGACCCAGTACTTC.

This clone was observed a handful of times. The rearrangement uses TRBV4-1 and TRBJ1-1, with D tentatively TRBD1 (5 bases). The V end lost 3 bases, the J end lost 0 bases, and 14 bases lay between the germline ends. This CDR3 region has 16 residues. Germline V CDR1 and CDR2: MGHRA, YSYEKL. The CDR3 nucleotides read TGCGCCAGCAGCCACTCCGGGGGAAACATGAACACTGAAGCTTTCTTT. Translating gives CASSHSGGNMNTEAFF.

This chain connects TRBV5-1 to TRBJ1-2; TRBD1 agrees at 7 bases. Germline-derived CDR1 and CDR2 are SGHRS and YFSETQ. The CDR3 runs 14 residues. Trimming at V came to 0 bases and at J to 3 bases, leaving 2 bases not matched to a gene. CDR3 sequence reads: CASSLVQGDYGYTF. The CDR3 DNA reads TGCGCCAGCAGCTTGGTTCAGGGGGACTATGGCTACACCTTC.

The table lists this clone with a few counts. The V call is TRBV6-2 or TRBV6-3, the J call TRBJ1-1; 9 bases line up with TRBD1. With 5 bases clipped from V and 3 bases from J, the junction kept 1 base outside the gene matches. Per germline, CDR1 MNHEY and CDR2 SVGEGT. The CDR3 totals 13 residues. The CDR3 DNA reads as TGTGCCAGCAGTCGACAGGGGGACACTGAAGCTTTCTTT. Translation gives CASSRQGDTEAFF.

CDR3 in DNA: TGCGCCAGCAGCTCGGGATTGGGGACAGGGTTTACTGAAGCTTTCTTT. Translating it yields CASSSGLGTGFTEAFF. This chain uses TRBV5-1 with TRBJ1-1; 9 nucleotides match TRBD1. Looked up from germline, CDR1 is SGHRS and CDR2 is YFSETQ. The J segment lost 5 bases and the V segment lost 3 bases, leaving 11 bases of the junction unmatched. The length of the CDR3 is 16 residues.

This sequence joins TRBV12-5 and TRBJ2-1; the D gene is possibly TRBD2 (5 bases). This CDR3 contains 15 residues. Germline CDR1 LGHNT, CDR2 FRNRAP. Deletions cut 4 bases from V and 5 bases from J, with 15 bases between. Here the CDR3 reads CASGSVDFYNNEQFF. The CDR3 DNA sequence: TGTGCTAGTGGTTCTGTGGACTTCTACAACAATGAGCAGTTCTTC. The complete variable domain, with remaining parts taken from reference TRBV12-5 and TRBJ2-1, reads DARVTQTPRHKVTEMGQEVTMRCQPILGHNTVFWYRQTMMQGLELLAYFRNRAPLDDSGMPKDRFSAEMPDATLATLKIQPSEPRDSAVYFCASGSVDFYNNEQFFGPGTRLTVL.

Turning to this clone: Compared with germline, one end of the junction differs, possibly owing to a read error. The rearrangement links TRBV11-3 to TRBJ1-5; possibly TRBD1 for D (6 bases). Germline assignment: CDR1 SGHNT and CDR2 YENEEA. CDR3 size: 17 residues. This CDR3 reads CASTLYYRASQNQPQHF. The CDR3 nucleotides are TGTGCCAGCACCTTATATTACAGGGCCTCCCAGAATCAGCCCCAGCATTTT.

The V gene is TRBV29-1, the J gene TRBJ1-4; no reliable D call. The germline V gene has CDR1 SQVTM and CDR2 ANQGSEA. The CDR3 totals 14 residues. The V gene lost 7 bases and the J gene lost 9 bases, with 21 bases spanning the gap. The CDR3 coding sequence is TGCAGCGCAATCCCTTCCGGGCCCGATAAAAAACTGTTTTTT. Amino acid sequence: CSAIPSGPDKKLFF.

The V and J genes are TRBV11-3 and TRBJ2-7; D is possibly TRBD1 (5 bases). V lost 5 bases, J lost 2 bases, and 7 bases lay in between. CDR3 length: 12 amino acids. CDR1 SGHNT and CDR2 YENEEA come from the germline V gene. CDR3 loop: CASSPDTYEQYF. The CDR3, as DNA: TGTGCCAGCAGCCCGGACACCTACGAGCAGTACTTC.

V is TRBV18 and J is TRBJ2-1; 14 nucleotides agree with TRBD2. Germline V gene data show CDR1 as KGHSH and CDR2 as LQKENI. The CDR3 has 16 amino acids. J was trimmed by 6 bases and V by 3 bases; bases with no gene match: 4. For the CDR3, the DNA is TGTGCCAGCTCACCCCCGGGACTAGCGGGGGTCAATGAGCAGTTCTTC. Amino acids: CASSPPGLAGVNEQFF.